The 11 T cell receptor beta chains below come from one sample, sequenced in a study of Ad26.COV2.S vaccination and SARS-CoV-2 variants. Assay used: immunoSEQ multiplex PCR; TCRdb lists only in-frame clones, some missing. Here the sample spans about 350,000 clones, about 85% being singletons. Treatment denoted: some 20 received Ad26.COV2.S at low or high dose, single or two shots; several received placebo; per-sample allocation not given. Samples came from day 63 after the first vaccine or placebo injection. The specimen was peripheral blood, collected in a trial of Ad26.COV2.S vaccine versus placebo. Receptors were obtained from a person aged 18 to 65 who received the Ad26.COV2.S COVID-19 vaccine or a placebo.

The V call is TRBV7-2, the J call TRBJ2-1, with TRBD1 identical over 9 bases. CDR3 size: 15 residues. Germline-derived CDR1 and CDR2 are SGHTA and FQGNSA. The junction had 7 bases not matched to a gene; V was cut back by 5 bases and J by 5 bases. CDR3 DNA sequence: TGTGCCAGCAGCCGCCGGGACAGGGAAAACAATGAGCAGTTCTTC. It translates to CASSRRDRENNEQFF. Combining the CDR3 with reference TRBV7-2 and TRBJ2-1 gives the whole variable domain GAGVSQSPSNKVTEKGKDVELRCDPISGHTALYWYRQSLGQGLEFLIYFQGNSAPDKSGLPSDRFSAERTGGSVSTLTIQRTQQEDSAVYLCASSRRDRENNEQFFGPGTRLTVL.

This chain uses TRBV5-1 with TRBJ1-4; D gene ambiguous. Germline V gives CDR1 SGHRS, CDR2 YFSETQ. The V end was cut by 2 bases, the J end by 0 bases, with 8 bases between. The CDR3 is made up of 15 amino acids. Written as DNA, the CDR3 is TGCGCCAGCAGCTTCTCAGCTGCAACTAATGAAAAACTGTTTTTT. Translated: CASSFSAATNEKLFF.

The chain is built from TRBV5-6 and TRBJ2-7; TRBD2 is a possible D gene (5 bases). The CDR3 is 14 amino acids. Trimming pared 0 bases from V and 3 bases from J, leaving 10 bases between. CDR1 SGHDT and CDR2 YYEEEE come from the germline V gene. The CDR3 coding sequence is TGTGCCAGCAGCTTGGGGCTGAGGGTCTACGAGCAGTACTTC. The encoded protein is CASSLGLRVYEQYF.

The V gene is TRBV6-5, the J gene TRBJ2-1; D is unresolved. The CDR3 extends over 14 amino acids. The V end lost 3 bases, the J end lost 0 bases, and 6 bases lay between the germline ends. Germline loops: CDR1 MNHEY, CDR2 SVGAGI. As DNA, the CDR3 is TGTGCCAGCAGTTATATGTTCTCCTACAATGAGCAGTTCTTC. It encodes CASSYMFSYNEQFF.

V gene TRBV5-4 combines with J gene TRBJ2-7; D is unresolved. The germline V and J ends were trimmed by 2 bases and 0 bases, with 9 bases remaining between them. This CDR3 contains 14 residues. Looked up from germline, CDR1 is SGHNT and CDR2 is YYREEE (reference sequence). CDR3 nucleotides: TGTGCCAGCAGCTTAAGCCCGACCTCCTACGAGCAGTACTTC. This translates into CASSLSPTSYEQYF.

This chain links TRBV14 with TRBJ2-3; 7 positions match TRBD2. Germline CDR1 is SGHDN and CDR2 is FVKESK. This CDR3 contains 15 residues. V shed 4 bases, J shed 0 bases, and the junction held 4 bases outside the gene matches. The CDR3 sequence is CASSRRGGSTDTQYF. CDR3 sequence (DNA): TGTGCCAGCAGCCGAAGGGGAGGGAGCACAGATACGCAGTATTTT.

This chain links TRBV12-3 or TRBV12-4 with TRBJ2-2; D not resolved. Trimming took 5 bases from V and 3 from J, leaving 7 bases between them. CDR3 length: 13 amino acids. The CDR3 sequence is CASSPRDTGELFF. CDR3 DNA sequence: TGTGCCAGCAGTCCCCGGGACACCGGGGAGCTGTTTTTT.

The chain is built from TRBV6-2 or TRBV6-3 and TRBJ2-5; D tentatively reads TRBD1 or TRBD2 (6 bases each). V dropped 6 bases and J dropped 0 bases, with 14 bases sitting between them. CDR1 MNHEY and CDR2 SVGEGT come from the germline V gene. There are 15 residues in the CDR3. This CDR3 is CASSGGTPYQETQYF. The CDR3 nucleotides are TGTGCCAGCAGCGGCGGGACACCGTACCAAGAGACCCAGTACTTC.

The rearrangement links TRBV6-6 to TRBJ1-6; no clear D. Looked up from germline, CDR1 is MNHNY and CDR2 is SVGAGI (reference sequence). The CDR3 loop spans 14 amino acids. With 6 bases removed from V and 4 bases from J, the gap between germline ends came to 10 bases. CDR3 coding DNA: TGTGCCAGCAGCGACGGACGATATAATTCACCCCTCCACTTT. Its translation: CASSDGRYNSPLHF.

This sequence joins TRBV4-3 and TRBJ2-2; tentatively, D is TRBD1 or TRBD2 (5 bases each). V lost 1 base to trimming and J lost 2 bases, with 8 bases between them. Germline V gives CDR1 LGHNA, CDR2 YSLEER. The CDR3 runs to 15 residues. CDR3 sequence reads: CASSQVRDNTGELFF. DNA of the CDR3: TGCGCCAGCAGCCAAGTTCGGGACAACACCGGGGAGCTGTTTTTT.

This clone was counted once. The chain recombines TRBV5-1 with TRBJ1-1; D perhaps matches TRBD1 (6 bases). Germline V gives CDR1 SGHRS, CDR2 YFSETQ. V was pared by 1 base and J by 5 bases, with 18 bases between. The CDR3 runs 16 residues. The CDR3 sequence is CASSLSRGRERTEAFF. In nucleotides, the CDR3 is TGCGCCAGCAGCTTGTCCCGGGGGCGAGAAAGGACTGAAGCTTTCTTT.